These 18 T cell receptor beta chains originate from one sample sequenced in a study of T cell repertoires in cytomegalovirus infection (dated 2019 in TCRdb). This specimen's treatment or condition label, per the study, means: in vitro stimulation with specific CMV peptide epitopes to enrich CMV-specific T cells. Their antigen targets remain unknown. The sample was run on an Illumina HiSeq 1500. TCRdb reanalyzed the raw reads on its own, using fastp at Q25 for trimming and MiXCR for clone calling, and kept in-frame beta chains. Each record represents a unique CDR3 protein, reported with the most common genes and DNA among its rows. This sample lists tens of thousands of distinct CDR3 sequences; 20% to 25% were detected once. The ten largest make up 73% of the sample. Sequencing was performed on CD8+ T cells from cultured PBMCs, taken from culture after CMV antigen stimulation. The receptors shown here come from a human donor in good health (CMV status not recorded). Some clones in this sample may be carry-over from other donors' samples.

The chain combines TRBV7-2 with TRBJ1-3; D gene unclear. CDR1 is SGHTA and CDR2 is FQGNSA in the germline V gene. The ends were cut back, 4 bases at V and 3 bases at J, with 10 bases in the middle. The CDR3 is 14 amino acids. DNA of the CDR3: TGTGCCAGCAGCTCAGGTGATATTGGAAACACCATATATTTT. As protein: CASSSGDIGNTIYF.

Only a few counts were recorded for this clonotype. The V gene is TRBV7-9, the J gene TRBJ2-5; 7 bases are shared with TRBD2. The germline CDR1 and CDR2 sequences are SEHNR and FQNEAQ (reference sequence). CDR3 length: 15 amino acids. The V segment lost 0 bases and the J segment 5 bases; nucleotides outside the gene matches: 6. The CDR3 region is CASSLAAPGGETQYF. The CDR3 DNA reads TGTGCCAGCAGCTTAGCGGCACCCGGGGGGGAGACCCAGTACTTC.

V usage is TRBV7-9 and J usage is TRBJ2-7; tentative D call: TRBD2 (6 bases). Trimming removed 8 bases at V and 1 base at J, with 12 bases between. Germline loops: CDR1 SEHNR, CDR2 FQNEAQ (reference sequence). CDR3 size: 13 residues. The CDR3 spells CASRRDLSYEQYF. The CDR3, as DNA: TGTGCCAGCCGACGGGACTTATCCTACGAGCAGTACTTC.

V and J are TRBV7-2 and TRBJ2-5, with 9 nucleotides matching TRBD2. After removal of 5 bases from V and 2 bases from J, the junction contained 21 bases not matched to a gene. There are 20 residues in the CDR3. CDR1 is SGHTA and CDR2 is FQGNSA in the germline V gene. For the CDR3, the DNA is TGTGCCAGCAGCCCAACGGGGTGGCGGCTAGCGGGGATGATTCAAGAGACCCAGTACTTC. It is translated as CASSPTGWRLAGMIQETQYF.

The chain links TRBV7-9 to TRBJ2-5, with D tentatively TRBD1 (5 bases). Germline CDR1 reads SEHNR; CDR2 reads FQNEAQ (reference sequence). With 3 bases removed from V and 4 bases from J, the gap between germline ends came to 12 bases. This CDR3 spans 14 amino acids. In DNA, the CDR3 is TGTGCCAGCAGCTTTTTAGACAGACGAGAGACCCAGTACTTC. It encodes CASSFLDRRETQYF. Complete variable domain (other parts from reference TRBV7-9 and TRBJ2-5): DTGVSQNPRHKITKRGQNVTFRCDPISEHNRLYWYRQTLGQGPEFLTYFQNEAQLEKSRLLSDRFSAERPKGSFSTLEIQRTEQGDSAMYLCASSFLDRRETQYFGPGTRLLVL.

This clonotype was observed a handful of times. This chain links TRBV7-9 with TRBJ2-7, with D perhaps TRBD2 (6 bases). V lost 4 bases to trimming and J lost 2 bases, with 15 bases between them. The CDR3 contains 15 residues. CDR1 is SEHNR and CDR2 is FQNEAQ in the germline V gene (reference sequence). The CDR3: CASSSQGGAPYEQYF. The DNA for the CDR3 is TGTGCCAGCAGCTCCCAAGGAGGGGCCCCCTACGAGCAGTACTTC.

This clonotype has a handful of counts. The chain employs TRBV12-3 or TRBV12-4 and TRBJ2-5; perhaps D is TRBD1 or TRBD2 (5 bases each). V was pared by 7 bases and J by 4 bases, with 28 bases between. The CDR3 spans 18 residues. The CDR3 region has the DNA TGTGCCAGCATTGAGGGGTTCTTGGTAGGGGAAGAGGGAGAGACCCAGTACTTC. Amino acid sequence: CASIEGFLVGEEGETQYF.

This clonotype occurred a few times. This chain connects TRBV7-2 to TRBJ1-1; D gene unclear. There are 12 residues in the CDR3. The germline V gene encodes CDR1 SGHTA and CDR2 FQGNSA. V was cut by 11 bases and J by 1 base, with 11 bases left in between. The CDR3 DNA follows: TGTGCCGGACGTAGGGAGAACACTGAAGCTTTCTTT. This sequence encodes CAGRRENTEAFF.

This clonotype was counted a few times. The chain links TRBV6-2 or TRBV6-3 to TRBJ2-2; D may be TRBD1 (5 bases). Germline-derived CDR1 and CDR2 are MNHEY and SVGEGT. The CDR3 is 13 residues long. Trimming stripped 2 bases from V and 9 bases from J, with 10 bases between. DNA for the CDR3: TGTGCCAGCAGTTACGGGTTGGACAGGGAGCTGTTTTTT. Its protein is CASSYGLDRELFF.

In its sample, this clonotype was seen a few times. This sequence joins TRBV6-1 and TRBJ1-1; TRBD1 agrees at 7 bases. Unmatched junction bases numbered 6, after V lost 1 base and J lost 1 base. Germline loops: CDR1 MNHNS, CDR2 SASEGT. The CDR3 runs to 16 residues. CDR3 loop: CASSEGGGGQNTEAFF. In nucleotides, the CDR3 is TGTGCCAGCAGTGAAGGAGGGGGCGGTCAGAACACTGAAGCTTTCTTT.

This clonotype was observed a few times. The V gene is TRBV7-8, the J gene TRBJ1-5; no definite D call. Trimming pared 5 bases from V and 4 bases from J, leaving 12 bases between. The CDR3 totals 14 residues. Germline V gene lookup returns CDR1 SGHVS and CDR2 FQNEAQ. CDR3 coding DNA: TGTGCCAGCAGCCCTACTCCGGGAAATCAGCCCCAGCATTTT. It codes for CASSPTPGNQPQHF.

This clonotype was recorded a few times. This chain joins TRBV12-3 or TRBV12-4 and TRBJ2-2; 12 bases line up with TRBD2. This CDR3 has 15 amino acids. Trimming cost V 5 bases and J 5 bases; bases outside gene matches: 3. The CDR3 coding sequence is TGTGCCAGCAGTCCCACTAGCGGGGGGACCGGGGAGCTGTTTTTT. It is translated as CASSPTSGGTGELFF.

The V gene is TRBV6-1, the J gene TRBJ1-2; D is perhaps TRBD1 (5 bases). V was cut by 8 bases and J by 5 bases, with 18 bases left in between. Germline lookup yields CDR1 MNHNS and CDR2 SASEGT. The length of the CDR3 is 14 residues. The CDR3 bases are TGTGCCAGCGGCGGAAGGGGCGAGGGGTATGGCTACACCTTC. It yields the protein CASGGRGEGYGYTF.

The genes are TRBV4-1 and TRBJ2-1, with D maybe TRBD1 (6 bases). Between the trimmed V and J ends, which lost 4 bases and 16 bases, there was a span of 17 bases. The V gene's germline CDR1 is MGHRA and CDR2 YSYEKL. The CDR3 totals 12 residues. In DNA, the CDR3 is TGCGCCAGCAGCCCAGGGGAAGGGGGACAATTCTTC. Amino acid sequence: CASSPGEGGQFF.

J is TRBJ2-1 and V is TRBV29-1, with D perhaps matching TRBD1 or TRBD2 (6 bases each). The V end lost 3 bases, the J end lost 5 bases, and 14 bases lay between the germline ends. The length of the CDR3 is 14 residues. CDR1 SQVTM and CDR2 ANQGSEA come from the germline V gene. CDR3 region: CSVDERGRDNEQFF. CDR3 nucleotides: TGCAGCGTTGACGAACGGGGGCGAGACAATGAGCAGTTCTTC.

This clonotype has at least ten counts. This CDR3 is CASSPRPGANSYNEQFF. The CDR3 DNA is TGTGCCAGCAGCCCGAGGCCCGGGGCGAACTCCTACAATGAGCAGTTCTTC. The V call is TRBV11-2, the J call TRBJ2-1; either TRBD1 or TRBD2 may supply D (5 bases each). Germline CDR1 and CDR2: SGHAT and FQNNGV. The CDR3 sequence is 17 residues long. The V gene lost 5 bases and the J gene lost 0 bases, with 17 bases spanning the gap.

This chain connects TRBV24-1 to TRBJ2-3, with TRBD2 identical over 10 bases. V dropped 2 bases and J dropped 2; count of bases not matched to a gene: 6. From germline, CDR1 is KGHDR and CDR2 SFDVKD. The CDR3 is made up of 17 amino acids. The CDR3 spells CATSDSSGGVNTDTQYF. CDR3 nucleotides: TGTGCCACCAGTGATTCCAGCGGGGGGGTGAACACAGATACGCAGTATTTT.

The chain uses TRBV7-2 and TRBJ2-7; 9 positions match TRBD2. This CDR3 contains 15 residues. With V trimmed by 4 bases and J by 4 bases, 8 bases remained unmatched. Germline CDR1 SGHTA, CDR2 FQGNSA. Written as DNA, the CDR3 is TGTGCCAGCAGCTATACCGCGGGGGGGCCGTACGAGCAGTACTTC. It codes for CASSYTAGGPYEQYF.